Listed below are T cell receptor beta chains from one sample, sequenced in a study of cytomegalovirus exposure and HLA in healthy donors. Sequencing used immunoSEQ multiplex PCR; TCRdb keeps in-frame clones, though not all of them. The sample has approximately 140,000 clones, around 72% seen once. Sequencing used PBMCs. These receptors all stem from a human donor in good health. Both conserved end residues are part of each CDR3. D genes are given only for firm matches. The listing skips clone size in some rows; elsewhere it reads once, few, many or a size class.

D: NA; J: TRBJ1-1; V: TRBV28; size: NA; CDR3: CASSLGARAFF; DNA: TGTGCCAGCAGTTTAGGGGCGCGGGCTTTCTTT
D: NA; J: TRBJ2-7; V: TRBV7-9; size: NA; CDR3: CASSRTVNSYEQYF; DNA: TGTGCCAGCAGCAGGACAGTAAACTCCTACGAGCAGTACTTC
D: NA; J: TRBJ1-5; V: TRBV14; size: NA; CDR3: CASSQEGGPQHF; DNA: TGTGCCAGCAGCCAAGAGGGAGGGCCCCAGCATTTT
D: NA; J: TRBJ2-3; V: TRBV9; size: NA; CDR3: CASSVDGRGADTQYF; DNA: TGTGCCAGCAGCGTAGACGGGCGGGGCGCAGATACGCAGTATTTT
D: TRBD1; J: TRBJ2-7; V: TRBV28; size: few; CDR3: CASTPPGGPSHEQYF; DNA: TGTGCCAGCACCCCTCCAGGGGGCCCCTCCCACGAGCAGTACTTC
D: TRBD2; J: TRBJ2-3; V: TRBV7-9; size: NA; CDR3: CASSLIISGSSDTQYF; DNA: TGTGCCAGCAGCTTAATAATCAGCGGGAGTTCGGATACGCAGTATTTT
D: TRBD2; J: TRBJ2-3; V: TRBV7-3; size: NA; CDR3: CASSPTAGEADTQYF; DNA: TGTGCCAGCAGCCCAACGGCGGGGGAGGCAGATACGCAGTATTTT
D: TRBD1; J: TRBJ1-2; V: TRBV6-5; size: NA; CDR3: CASSTDRVYGYTF; DNA: TGTGCCAGCAGCACCGACAGGGTCTATGGCTACACCTTC
D: NA; J: TRBJ2-1; V: TRBV6-6; size: NA; CDR3: CASSYSGTYNEQFF; DNA: TGTGCCAGCAGTTACAGCGGAACCTACAATGAGCAGTTCTTC
D: NA; J: TRBJ2-2; V: TRBV7-9; size: few; CDR3: CSSSLGQGGFTGELFF; DNA: TGTTCCAGCAGCTTAGGGCAGGGTGGTTTCACCGGGGAGCTGTTTTTT
D: TRBD1; J: TRBJ1-5; V: TRBV10-3; size: NA; CDR3: CAIRGTGEHQPQHF; DNA: TGTGCCATCAGAGGGACAGGAGAGCATCAGCCCCAGCATTTT
D: NA; J: TRBJ1-5; V: TRBV5-1; size: NA; CDR3: CASSLEPSNQPQHF; DNA: TGCGCCAGCAGCTTGGAGCCCAGCAATCAGCCCCAGCATTTT
D: NA; J: TRBJ2-7; V: TRBV9; size: once; CDR3: CASSPKGGGGPREQYF; DNA: TGTGCCAGCAGTCCCAAAGGGGGGGGCGGGCCTCGCGAGCAGTACTTC
D: NA; J: TRBJ1-5; V: TRBV28; size: NA; CDR3: CASSPEGGFGDQPQHF; DNA: TGTGCCAGCAGTCCCGAAGGAGGCTTTGGGGATCAGCCCCAGCATTTT
D: NA; J: TRBJ2-5; V: TRBV7-7; size: NA; CDR3: CASSPNSGQETQYF; DNA: TGTGCCAGCAGCCCCAACAGCGGCCAAGAGACCCAGTACTTC
D: TRBD2; J: TRBJ2-1; V: TRBV7-2; size: NA; CDR3: CASSALAGADREQFF; DNA: TGTGCCAGCAGCGCGCTAGCGGGGGCTGACAGAGAGCAGTTCTTC
D: TRBD1; J: TRBJ1-2; V: TRBV6-1; size: once; CDR3: CASSSGQMANYGYTF; DNA: TGTGCCAGCAGTTCGGGACAGATGGCTAACTATGGCTACACCTTC
D: TRBD2; J: TRBJ2-7; V: TRBV13; size: few; CDR3: CASSLAAGGVSEQYF; DNA: TGTGCCAGCAGCTTAGCCGCGGGAGGGGTTAGCGAGCAGTACTTC
D: NA; J: TRBJ2-7; V: TRBV18; size: NA; CDR3: CASSPGHEQYF; DNA: TGTGCCAGCTCACCAGGGCACGAGCAGTACTTC
D: TRBD1; J: TRBJ1-2; V: TRBV9; size: NA; CDR3: CASSPRQGADYGYTF; DNA: TGTGCCAGCAGCCCGCGACAGGGGGCGGACTATGGCTACACCTTC
D: NA; J: TRBJ2-5; V: TRBV2; size: NA; CDR3: CAALPEHQETQYF; DNA: TGTGCCGCCCTGCCTGAGCATCAAGAGACCCAGTACTTC
D: TRBD1; J: TRBJ2-4; V: TRBV14; size: NA; CDR3: CASSPGQGRNIQYF; DNA: TGTGCCAGCAGCCCGGGACAGGGAAGGAACATTCAGTACTTC
D: TRBD1; J: TRBJ1-4; V: TRBV5-8; size: NA; CDR3: CASSLRGTGYEKLFF; DNA: TGTGCCAGCAGCTTGCGAGGGACAGGGTATGAAAAACTGTTTTTT
D: TRBD1; J: TRBJ2-7; V: TRBV2; size: NA; CDR3: CASSGHGTGSYEQYF; DNA: TGTGCCAGCAGCGGACACGGGACAGGGTCTTACGAGCAGTACTTC
D: NA; J: TRBJ2-7; V: TRBV4-2; size: NA; CDR3: CASSQGGYEQYF; DNA: TGTGCCAGCAGCCAAGGAGGCTACGAGCAGTACTTC
D: TRBD1; J: TRBJ2-1; V: TRBV15; size: few; CDR3: CATSPRFIDRVNEQFF; DNA: TGTGCCACCAGCCCCCGATTTATAGACAGGGTGAATGAGCAGTTCTTC
D: NA; J: TRBJ1-2; V: TRBV19; size: once; CDR3: CASSHGAGDYGYTF; DNA: TGTGCCAGTAGCCACGGGGCAGGGGACTATGGCTACACCTTC
D: TRBD2; J: TRBJ2-3; V: TRBV5-4; size: NA; CDR3: CASTRAGGHTDTQYF; DNA: TGTGCCAGCACTCGAGCGGGGGGCCACACAGATACGCAGTATTTT
D: NA; J: TRBJ1-2; V: TRBV9; size: NA; CDR3: CASSVDPNYGYTF; DNA: TGTGCCAGCAGCGTAGATCCGAACTATGGCTACACCTTC